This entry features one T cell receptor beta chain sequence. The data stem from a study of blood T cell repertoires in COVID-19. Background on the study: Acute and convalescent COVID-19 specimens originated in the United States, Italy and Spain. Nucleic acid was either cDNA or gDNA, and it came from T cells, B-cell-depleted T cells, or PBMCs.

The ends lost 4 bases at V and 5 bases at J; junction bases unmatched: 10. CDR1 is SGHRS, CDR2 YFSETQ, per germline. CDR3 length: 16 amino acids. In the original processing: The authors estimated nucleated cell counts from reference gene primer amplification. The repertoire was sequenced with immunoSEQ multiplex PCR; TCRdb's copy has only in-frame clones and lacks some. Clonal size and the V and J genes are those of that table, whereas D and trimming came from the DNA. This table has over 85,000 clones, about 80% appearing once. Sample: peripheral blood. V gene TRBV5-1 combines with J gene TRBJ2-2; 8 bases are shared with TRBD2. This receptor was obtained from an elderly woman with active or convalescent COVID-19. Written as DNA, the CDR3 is TGCGCCAGCAGCCGGGGACTAGGCGTCGGGACCGGGGAGCTGTTTTTT. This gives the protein CASSRGLGVGTGELFF.